These 32 T cell receptor beta chains came from one sample sequenced in a study of cytomegalovirus exposure and HLA in healthy donors. Both 60 Vbeta primers and 13 Jbeta primers went into the PCR. Clones were sequenced by immunoSEQ multiplex PCR, and TCRdb holds only the in-frame ones, with some missing. Among over 150,000 clones, about 80% were seen once, and the ten largest hold nearly 3%. Sequencing used PBMCs. These receptors originate from a woman younger than 45 in good health and CMV-seronegative.

This clone was detected a few times. The J gene is TRBJ2-1, the V gene TRBV6-5; the D is unclear. Looked up from germline, CDR1 is MNHEY and CDR2 is SVGAGI. The CDR3 totals 11 residues. Trimming cost V 5 bases and J 10 bases, with 9 bases left between them. CDR3 sequence reads: CASSGSREQFF. The CDR3, as DNA: TGTGCCAGCAGTGGGTCGAGGGAGCAGTTCTTC.

V gene TRBV6-6 combines with J gene TRBJ1-2, with 10 bases fitting TRBD1. The CDR3 length is 14 residues. The germline gives CDR1 MNHNY, CDR2 SVGAGI (reference sequence). Trimming at V came to 7 bases and at J to 6 bases, leaving 8 bases not matched to a gene. The CDR3 spells CASKTGGQGNGYTF. The CDR3 DNA sequence: TGTGCCAGCAAGACCGGGGGACAGGGGAATGGCTACACCTTC.

V usage is TRBV19 and J usage is TRBJ2-7; TRBD2 might be the D (6 bases). The CDR3 totals 14 residues. Germline CDR1 and CDR2: LNHDA and SQIVND (reference sequence). V lost 6 bases and J 6 bases, leaving 18 bases between the germline ends. Here the CDR3 reads CASRPGRDRGEQYF. DNA of the CDR3: TGTGCCAGTAGGCCCGGGCGGGATAGAGGCGAGCAGTACTTC.

This chain uses TRBV19 with TRBJ1-3; TRBD1 is a possible D gene (5 bases). V was shortened by 3 bases and J by 0 bases, with 9 bases between the two germline ends. The CDR3 has 15 residues. Looked up from germline, CDR1 is LNHDA and CDR2 is SQIVND (reference sequence). CDR3 in DNA: TGTGCCAGTAGTATGGGACTACACTCTGGAAACACCATATATTTT. This encodes CASSMGLHSGNTIYF.

The V gene is TRBV30, the J gene TRBJ1-1; D gene unclear. Per the germline V gene, CDR1 is GTSNPN and CDR2 is SVGIG (reference sequence). Trimming took 0 bases from V and 8 from J, leaving 7 bases between them. This CDR3 spans 11 amino acids. The CDR3 nucleotides read TGTGCCTGGAGTGTGGGCCAAGAAGCTTTCTTT. It encodes CAWSVGQEAFF.

The chain links TRBV10-2 to TRBJ2-3, with D maybe TRBD2 (6 bases). This CDR3 contains 16 residues. The germline CDR1 and CDR2 sequences are WSHSY and SAAADI. V was trimmed by 3 bases and J by 3 bases, leaving 16 bases between them. This chain's CDR3 is CASSDPAAGLTDTQYF. For the CDR3, the DNA is TGCGCCAGCAGTGACCCGGCTGCGGGGTTGACAGATACGCAGTATTTT.

The chain joins TRBV5-6 to TRBJ1-2; D is unresolved. The CDR3 totals 13 residues. Trimming shortened V by 0 bases and J by 5 bases, and 8 bases separated the two germline ends. Germline assignment: CDR1 SGHDT and CDR2 YYEEEE. The CDR3 loop reads CASSLAGSYGYTF. CDR3 in DNA: TGTGCCAGCAGCTTGGCCGGGTCTTATGGCTACACCTTC.

The chain is built from TRBV4-1 and TRBJ2-3, with 7 bases lining up with TRBD2. The CDR3 extends over 13 amino acids. CDR1 is MGHRA and CDR2 is YSYEKL in the germline V gene. Trimming cost V 3 bases and J 5 bases; bases outside gene matches: 2. This chain's CDR3 is CASSHPGGDTQYF. CDR3 in DNA: TGCGCCAGCAGCCACCCGGGGGGAGATACGCAGTATTTT.

This rearrangement joins TRBV30 to TRBJ2-3; tentatively, D is TRBD2 (6 bases). The V end lost 4 bases, the J end lost 4 bases, and 18 bases lay between the germline ends. This CDR3 has 15 amino acids. In germline, CDR1 is GTSNPN, CDR2 SVGIG (reference sequence). Here the CDR3 reads CAWKMEGSWADTQYF. The CDR3 DNA reads as TGTGCCTGGAAGATGGAGGGCTCTTGGGCAGATACGCAGTATTTT.

This clone was observed once. The chain uses TRBV6-4 and TRBJ2-2; D is unclear. Trimming shortened V by 0 bases and J by 6 bases, and 5 bases separated the two germline ends. The CDR3 spans 13 residues. Germline-derived CDR1 and CDR2 are MRHNA and SNTAGT. The CDR3 here is CASSDSVAGELFF. In DNA, the CDR3 is TGTGCCAGCAGTGACTCTGTAGCCGGGGAGCTGTTTTTT.

V usage is TRBV7-9 and J usage is TRBJ1-5, with D hard to call. There are 14 residues in the CDR3. V lost 7 bases and J 1 base, leaving 11 bases between the germline ends. Germline V lookup: CDR1 SEHNR, CDR2 FQNEAQ (reference sequence). The CDR3 is CASTSTGSNQPQHF. The DNA for the CDR3 is TGTGCCAGCACCTCGACTGGGAGCAATCAGCCCCAGCATTTT.

This sequence joins TRBV6-1 and TRBJ1-6, with 9 positions matching TRBD1. Trimming removed 4 bases from V and 8 bases from J; junction bases left unmatched: 15. The CDR3 contains 18 residues. The germline CDR1 and CDR2 sequences are MNHNS and SASEGT. The CDR3 sequence: CASSGGDRELGWDSPLHF. The DNA for the CDR3 is TGTGCCAGCAGTGGCGGGGACAGGGAATTAGGTTGGGATTCACCCCTCCACTTT.

This sequence joins TRBV10-3 and TRBJ1-5, with a weak D call TRBD1 (5 bases). The length of the CDR3 is 14 residues. V gave up 8 bases and J gave up 2 bases, with 13 bases separating them. The V gene's germline CDR1 is ENHRY and CDR2 SYGVKD. CDR3 nucleotides: TGTGCCATCCGCGCAGGGTTGGGCAATCAGCCCCAGCATTTT. Translation gives CAIRAGLGNQPQHF.

V usage is TRBV12-5 and J usage is TRBJ1-5, with unresolved D. The CDR3 sequence is 14 residues long. With 6 bases removed from V and 2 bases from J, the gap between germline ends came to 11 bases. Germline CDR1 reads LGHNT; CDR2 reads FRNRAP. The CDR3 reads CASGSRNGNQPQHF. The DNA for the CDR3 is TGTGCTAGTGGCTCCAGGAACGGCAATCAGCCCCAGCATTTT.

The chain couples TRBV7-9 to TRBJ2-7; the match to TRBD1 covers 7 bases. Germline loops: CDR1 SEHNR, CDR2 FQNEAQ (reference sequence). The CDR3 sequence is 15 residues long. After removal of 2 bases from V and 1 base from J, the junction contained 5 bases not matched to a gene. Here the CDR3 DNA reads TGTGCCAGCAGCTTAAAACAGGGGTATTCCTACGAGCAGTACTTC. Translated, it gives CASSLKQGYSYEQYF. The variable domain in full, completed from reference TRBV7-9 and TRBJ2-7, reads DTGVSQNPRHKITKRGQNVTFRCDPISEHNRLYWYRQTLGQGPEFLTYFQNEAQLEKSRLLSDRFSAERPKGSFSTLEIQRTEQGDSAMYLCASSLKQGYSYEQYFGPGTRLTVT.

This chain connects TRBV28 to TRBJ1-1, with TRBD1 as a possible D gene (6 bases). The V end was cut by 6 bases, the J end by 1 base, with 6 bases between. The CDR3 loop spans 12 amino acids. Looked up from germline, CDR1 is MDHEN and CDR2 is SYDVKM. The chain's CDR3 is CASRTGNTEAFF. CDR3 coding DNA: TGTGCCAGCAGGACAGGGAACACTGAAGCTTTCTTT.

This sequence joins TRBV11-2 and TRBJ2-7; 8 bases agree with TRBD2. With 1 base clipped from V and 6 bases from J, the junction kept 5 bases outside the gene matches. The CDR3 runs 14 residues. Germline lookup yields CDR1 SGHAT and CDR2 FQNNGV. The DNA for the CDR3 is TGTGCCAGCAGCTTAGGACTAGCGATGGGCGAGCAGTACTTC. It encodes CASSLGLAMGEQYF.

Of note for this clone: Mismatch with germline at one junction end may stem from a read error. The chain couples TRBV7-9 to TRBJ1-1; D may be TRBD1 (6 bases). CDR1 and CDR2 from the germline V gene are SEHNR and FQNEAQ (reference sequence). This CDR3 region has 16 residues. The CDR3 here is CSSSFVSGVTNTEAFF. Here the CDR3 DNA reads TGTTCCAGCAGCTTTGTTTCAGGGGTGACGAACACTGAAGCTTTCTTT.

The chain has TRBV7-9 and TRBJ2-3; 7 nucleotides agree with TRBD2. The CDR3 totals 13 residues. Germline CDR1 SEHNR, CDR2 FQNEAQ (reference sequence). Trimming cost V 8 bases and J 2 bases; bases outside gene matches: 4. The DNA for the CDR3 is TGTGCCAGCGGGACTATCTTCACAGATACGCAGTATTTT. As protein: CASGTIFTDTQYF.

Remarks on this clone: An end of the junction differs from the germline gene, which may be a read error. The chain is built from TRBV7-9 and TRBJ1-1; weak D call: TRBD1 (6 bases). The germline V gene encodes CDR1 SEHNR and CDR2 FQNEAQ (reference sequence). The CDR3 loop spans 15 amino acids. CDR3 DNA sequence: TGTGCCAGCAGCGGAAGAGGACAGAAGAACCCTGAAGCTTTCTTT. As protein: CASSGRGQKNPEAFF.

The chain couples TRBV6-1 to TRBJ1-5; possibly TRBD1 for D (6 bases). The CDR3 has 13 amino acids. Germline assignment: CDR1 MNHNS and CDR2 SASEGT. V was shortened by 10 bases and J by 7 bases, with 17 bases between the two germline ends. The CDR3 loop reads CATLLTGNQPQHF. The DNA for the CDR3 is TGTGCCACCTTATTAACAGGGAACCAGCCCCAGCATTTT.

The genes are TRBV7-9 and TRBJ2-7; possibly TRBD1 for D (5 bases). CDR1 and CDR2 (germline): SEHNR, FQNEAQ (reference sequence). V was clipped by 0 bases and J by 5 bases, with 14 bases between them. The CDR3 consists of 15 residues. The CDR3 reads CASSLAPRGGHEQYF. The CDR3 coding sequence is TGTGCCAGCAGCTTAGCCCCTAGGGGTGGCCACGAGCAGTACTTC. Drawing the rest from reference TRBV7-9 and TRBJ2-7, the complete variable domain is DTGVSQNPRHKITKRGQNVTFRCDPISEHNRLYWYRQTLGQGPEFLTYFQNEAQLEKSRLLSDRFSAERPKGSFSTLEIQRTEQGDSAMYLCASSLAPRGGHEQYFGPGTRLTVT.

The chain carries TRBV30 and TRBJ1-1, with 8 bases that match TRBD1. Germline trimming cut 2 bases from V and 5 bases from J; bases unmatched to any gene: 10. CDR1 GTSNPN and CDR2 SVGIG come from the germline V gene (reference sequence). The CDR3 spans 15 residues. CDR3: CAWSLAPRTGTEAFF. The CDR3 nucleotides are TGTGCCTGGAGTTTAGCTCCTAGGACAGGGACTGAAGCTTTCTTT.

The genes are TRBV11-2 and TRBJ2-5; D is perhaps TRBD2 (6 bases). V shed 5 bases and J shed 7 bases, with 20 bases lying between them. This CDR3 spans 15 amino acids. Germline V lookup: CDR1 SGHAT, CDR2 FQNNGV. The CDR3 sequence: CASSPMSTAEGTQYF. CDR3 nucleotides: TGTGCCAGCAGCCCGATGAGTACAGCGGAGGGGACCCAGTACTTC. The full variable domain, rest sourced from reference TRBV11-2 and TRBJ2-5, is EAGVAQSPRYKIIEKRQSVAFWCNPISGHATLYWYQQILGQGPKLLIQFQNNGVVDDSQLPKDRFSAERLKGVDSTLKIQPAKLEDSAVYLCASSPMSTAEGTQYFGPGTRLLVL.

The V gene is TRBV19, the J gene TRBJ1-2; perhaps TRBD1 as D (5 bases). This CDR3 region has 13 residues. Trimming stripped 6 bases from V and 3 bases from J, with 11 bases between. Germline loops: CDR1 LNHDA, CDR2 SQIVND (reference sequence). DNA for the CDR3: TGTGCCAGTAGGGTCGGGGGAGACTATGGCTACACCTTC. Protein: CASRVGGDYGYTF.

V usage is TRBV6-4 and J usage is TRBJ2-6; D is uncertain. Germline lookup yields CDR1 MRHNA and CDR2 SNTAGT. Trimming removed 4 bases from V and 5 bases from J, with 12 bases in between. The CDR3 length is 15 residues. The CDR3 region has the DNA TGTGCCAGCAGTGCCAAGAGTAGTTGGGCCAACGTCCTGACTTTC. The encoded protein is CASSAKSSWANVLTF.

The gene calls are TRBV5-1 and TRBJ1-1; no firm D call. This CDR3 is 14 amino acids long. CDR1 and CDR2 from the germline V gene are SGHRS and YFSETQ. Trimming shortened V by 4 bases and J by 1 base, and 11 bases separated the two germline ends. The CDR3 is CASSPLTKNTEAFF. Written as DNA, the CDR3 is TGCGCCAGCAGCCCCCTGACAAAGAACACTGAAGCTTTCTTT.

This clone was observed a few times. V is TRBV7-2 and J is TRBJ2-5; TRBD1 is a possible D gene (6 bases). Trimming shortened V by 8 bases and J by 6 bases, and 19 bases separated the two germline ends. CDR1 and CDR2 (germline): SGHTA, FQGNSA. The CDR3 extends over 14 amino acids. CDR3 nucleotides: TGTGCCAGCGGCCCAGACAGGCCCCAGAAGACCCAGTACTTC. This encodes CASGPDRPQKTQYF.

The chain links TRBV2 to TRBJ2-1; 11 bases agree with TRBD2. The CDR3 is 18 amino acids. With 3 bases clipped from V and 8 bases from J, the junction kept 15 bases outside the gene matches. Germline CDR1 reads SNHLY; CDR2 reads FYNNEI. The CDR3 coding sequence is TGTGCCAGCAGTGAGGGACAGGGAACTAGCGGGAGTCCGGATGAGCAGTTCTTC. It is translated as CASSEGQGTSGSPDEQFF.

Notes on this clone: The sample has other DNA sequences that encode this CDR3 too. The rearrangement joins TRBV6-5 to TRBJ1-1; D possibly corresponds to TRBD1 (5 bases). There are 13 residues in the CDR3. Germline CDR1 MNHEY, CDR2 SVGAGI. Trimming removed 2 bases from V and 5 bases from J, with 9 bases in between. CDR3 nucleotides: TGTGCCAGCAGTTACGGGGGAGGAACTGAAGCTTTCTTT. As protein: CASSYGGGTEAFF.

The chain links TRBV4-2 to TRBJ2-1; D unresolved. The V end was cut by 0 bases, the J end by 10 bases, with 13 bases between. Germline V gene sequence: CDR1 LGHNA, CDR2 YNFKEQ. This CDR3 is 14 amino acids long. The CDR3 DNA follows: TGTGCCAGCAGCCAAGATAGTTTCATCCGGGAGCAGTTCTTC. It translates to CASSQDSFIREQFF.

This chain links TRBV27 with TRBJ2-7, with 8 bases matching TRBD1. This CDR3 is 15 amino acids long. Germline V gene data show CDR1 as MNHEY and CDR2 as SMNVEV (reference sequence). J lost 1 base, V lost 4 bases, and 6 bases had no gene match. For the CDR3, the DNA is TGTGCCAGCAGTTACAGGGGGACTTATTCCTACGAGCAGTACTTC. It codes for CASSYRGTYSYEQYF.